Following are 5 T cell receptor beta chains from one sample sequenced in a study of breast tumors, draining lymph nodes, adjacent tissues. TCRdb redid the calling of the multiplex PCR reads with MiXCR, one entry per CDR3 protein. The data contain about 140,000 distinct CDR3 sequences, 20% to 25% of them singletons. The lymph nodes were axillary draining lymph nodes from breast cancer patients. The sample taken for sequencing was axillary lymph node tissue. The receptors derive from a female donor with breast cancer. Some clones in this sample may be carry-over from other donors' samples.

This clonotype was seen many times. J is TRBJ2-7 and V is TRBV30, with 8 positions matching TRBD1. Germline lookup yields CDR1 GTSNPN and CDR2 SVGIG (reference sequence). The CDR3 is 14 amino acids. J was trimmed by 5 bases and V by 3 bases; bases with no gene match: 9. This CDR3 reads CAWSYWDRTNEQYF. As DNA, the CDR3 is TGTGCCTGGAGCTATTGGGACAGGACGAACGAGCAGTACTTC. The complete variable domain, with remaining parts taken from reference TRBV30 and TRBJ2-7, reads SQTIHQWPATLVQPVGSPLSLECTVEGTSNPNLYWYRQAAGRGLQLLFYSVGIGQISSEVPQNLSASRPQDRQFILSSKKLLLSDSGFYLCAWSYWDRTNEQYFGPGTRLTVT.

This clonotype was seen many times. The rearrangement joins TRBV20-1 to TRBJ2-3; 10 bases fit TRBD1. This CDR3 has 12 amino acids. CDR1 is DFQATT, CDR2 SNEGSKA, per germline (reference sequence). Unmatched junction bases numbered 2, after V lost 7 bases and J lost 4 bases. CDR3 loop: CSGQGAADTQYF. CDR3 DNA sequence: TGCAGTGGACAGGGGGCCGCAGATACGCAGTATTTT.

Remarks on this clonotype: A read error may explain this, as a much larger clone is one base away. The J gene is TRBJ2-7, the V gene TRBV11-1; D assignment may be TRBD1 or TRBD2 (6 bases each). Trimming left V 6 bases short and J 12 bases short, with 30 bases between. The CDR3 sequence is 16 residues long. Germline V gives CDR1 SGHAT, CDR2 FQDESV (reference sequence). DNA for the CDR3: TGTGCCAGCAGTCCGTCGGGGGCCCATTCGAAATTTCGCCGGTACTTC. This gives the protein CASSPSGAHSKFRRYF.

The chain is built from TRBV7-8 and TRBJ2-1; the D call may be TRBD1 or TRBD2 (6 bases each). This CDR3 comprises 14 residues. CDR1 and CDR2 (germline): SGHVS, FQNEAQ. Trimming pared 8 bases from V and 10 bases from J, leaving 21 bases between. Here the CDR3 DNA reads TGTGCCAGCTCATCCGGGACACTAGGGGGGGAGCAGTTCTTC. This encodes CASSSGTLGGEQFF.

This clonotype was seen at least ten times. The chain joins TRBV10-3 to TRBJ2-3; TRBD1 is a possible D gene (6 bases). The CDR3 spans 18 residues. The germline V gene has CDR1 ENHRY and CDR2 SYGVKD. V lost 8 bases, J lost 2 bases, and 26 bases lay in between. The CDR3 loop is CAIASPKTGNLPTDTQYF. For the CDR3, the DNA is TGTGCCATCGCTTCTCCCAAGACAGGAAACCTTCCCACAGATACGCAGTATTTT.